This paragraph reports one T cell receptor beta chain. Its antigen remains unknown. Each subset's genomic DNA was shared equally among a number of immunoSEQ plates. Profiling relied on immunoSEQ multiplex PCR, and the TCRdb table lists in-frame clones only, not all of them. The sample lists 780,000 or so clones, approximately 77% occurring once. Donors were Caucasian adults residing in Nashville, Tennessee, USA. V shed 2 bases and J shed 1 base, with 14 bases lying between them. The CDR3 loop spans 15 amino acids. Germline V lookup: CDR1 GTSNPN, CDR2 SVGIG (reference sequence). The sample belongs to a study of shared clonotypes between healthy human individuals. Study-wide results and caveats: Non-shared clonotypes showed lower generation probabilities than clonotypes common to all four donors.

The chain is built from TRBV30 and TRBJ2-5; the D is unclear. The clonotype comes from a woman aged 30 to 39 in good health. Sequenced material: memory CD4+ T cells sorted from blood. Subset of the sample: CD45RA-negative fraction. Here the CDR3 reads CAWSSHNGPQETQYF. In nucleotides, the CDR3 is TGTGCCTGGAGTTCCCATAACGGCCCCCAAGAGACCCAGTACTTC.